This TCR beta chain is drawn from a study of blood T cell repertoires in COVID-19. Study-wide context: Acute-phase and convalescent COVID-19 samples originated in the United States, Italy and Spain. From T cells, B-cell-depleted T cells, or PBMCs came the material, which was cDNA or gDNA.

In the source study's methods: Amplifying reference gene primers gave estimates of nucleated cell counts. Only in-frame clones appear in the TCRdb table, and some are missing; sequencing was by immunoSEQ multiplex PCR. V, J and clone size are those of that table, while D and trimming were read from the DNA. Among about 300,000 clones listed, 85% to 90% were seen once. While infection was still active, Seattle patients were enrolled and then followed longitudinally. V lost 0 bases and J 2 bases, leaving 14 bases between the germline ends. The CDR3 is 17 residues long. From germline, CDR1 is LNHNV and CDR2 YYDKDF (reference sequence).

The sequence was obtained from a woman aged 45 to 65 with COVID-19, enrolled during active disease. The material sequenced was peripheral blood. The chain joins TRBV15 to TRBJ1-3; D is perhaps TRBD1 (5 bases). The CDR3 sequence is CATSRERIRTPGNTIYF. CDR3 in DNA: TGTGCCACCAGCAGAGAGAGGATAAGGACACCTGGAAACACCATATATTTT.